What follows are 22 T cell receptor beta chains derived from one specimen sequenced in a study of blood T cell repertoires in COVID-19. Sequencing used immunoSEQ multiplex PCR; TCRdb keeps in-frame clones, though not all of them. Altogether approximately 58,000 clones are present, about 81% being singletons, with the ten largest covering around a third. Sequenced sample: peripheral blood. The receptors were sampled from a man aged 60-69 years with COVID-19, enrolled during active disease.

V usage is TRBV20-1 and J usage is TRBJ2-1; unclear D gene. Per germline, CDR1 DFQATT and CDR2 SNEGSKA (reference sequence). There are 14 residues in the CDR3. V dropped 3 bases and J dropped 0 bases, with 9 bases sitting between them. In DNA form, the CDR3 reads TGCAGTGCTAGTAGGTCGGGCTCCTACAATGAGCAGTTCTTC. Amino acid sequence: CSASRSGSYNEQFF.

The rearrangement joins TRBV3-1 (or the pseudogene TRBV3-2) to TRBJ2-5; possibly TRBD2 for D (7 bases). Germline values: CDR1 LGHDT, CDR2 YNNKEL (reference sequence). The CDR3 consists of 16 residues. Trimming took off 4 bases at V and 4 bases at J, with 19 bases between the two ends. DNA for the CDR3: TGTGCCAGCAGCCCACTGGGAGGGGGACTCTCAGAGACCCAGTACTTC. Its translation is CASSPLGGGLSETQYF.

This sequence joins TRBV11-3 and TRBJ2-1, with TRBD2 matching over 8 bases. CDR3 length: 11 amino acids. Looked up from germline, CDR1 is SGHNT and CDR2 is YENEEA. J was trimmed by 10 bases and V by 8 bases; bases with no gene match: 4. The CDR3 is CASVRGEEQFF. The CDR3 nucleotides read TGTGCCAGCGTGCGGGGGGAAGAGCAGTTCTTC.

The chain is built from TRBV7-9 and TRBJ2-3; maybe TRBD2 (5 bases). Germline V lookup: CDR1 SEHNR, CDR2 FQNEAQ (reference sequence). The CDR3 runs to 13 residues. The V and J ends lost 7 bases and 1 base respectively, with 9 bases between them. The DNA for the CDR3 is TGTGCCAGCAAAATGGAGGGCACAGATACGCAGTATTTT. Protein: CASKMEGTDTQYF.

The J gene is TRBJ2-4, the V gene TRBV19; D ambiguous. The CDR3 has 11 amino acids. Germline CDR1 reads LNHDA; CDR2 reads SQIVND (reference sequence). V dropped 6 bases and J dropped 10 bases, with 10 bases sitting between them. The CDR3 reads CASSQTGIQYF. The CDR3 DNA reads TGTGCCAGTAGCCAAACCGGGATTCAGTACTTC.

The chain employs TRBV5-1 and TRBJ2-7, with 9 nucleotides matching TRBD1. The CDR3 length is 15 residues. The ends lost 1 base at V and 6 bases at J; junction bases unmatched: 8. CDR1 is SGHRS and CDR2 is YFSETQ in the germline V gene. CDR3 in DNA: TGCGCCAGCAGCTTGTCTGGGACAGGGTTAAGCGAGCAGTACTTC. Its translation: CASSLSGTGLSEQYF. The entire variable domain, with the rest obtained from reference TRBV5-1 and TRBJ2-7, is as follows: KAGVTQTPRYLIKTRGQQVTLSCSPISGHRSVSWYQQTPGQGLQFLFEYFSETQRNKGNFPGRFSGRQFSNSRSEMNVSTLELGDSALYLCASSLSGTGLSEQYFGPGTRLTVT.

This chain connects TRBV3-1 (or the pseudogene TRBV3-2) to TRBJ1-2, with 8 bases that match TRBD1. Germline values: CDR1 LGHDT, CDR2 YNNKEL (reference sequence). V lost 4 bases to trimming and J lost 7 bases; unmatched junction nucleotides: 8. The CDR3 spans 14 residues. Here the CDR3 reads CASSLRTGSSGYTF. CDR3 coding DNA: TGTGCCAGCAGCCTACGGACAGGGAGTAGTGGCTACACCTTC.

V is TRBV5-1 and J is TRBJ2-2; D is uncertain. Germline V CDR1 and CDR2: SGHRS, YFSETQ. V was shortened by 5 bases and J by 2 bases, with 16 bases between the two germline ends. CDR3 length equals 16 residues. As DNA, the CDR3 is TGCGCCAGCAGAGGAGTGTCGCAAGCCAACACCGGGGAGCTGTTTTTT. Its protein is CASRGVSQANTGELFF.

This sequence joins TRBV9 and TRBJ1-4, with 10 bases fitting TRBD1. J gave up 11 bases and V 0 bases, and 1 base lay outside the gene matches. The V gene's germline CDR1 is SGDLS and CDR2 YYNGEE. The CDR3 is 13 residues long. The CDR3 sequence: CASSVGDRGKLFF. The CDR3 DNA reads TGTGCCAGCAGCGTAGGGGACAGGGGTAAACTGTTTTTT.

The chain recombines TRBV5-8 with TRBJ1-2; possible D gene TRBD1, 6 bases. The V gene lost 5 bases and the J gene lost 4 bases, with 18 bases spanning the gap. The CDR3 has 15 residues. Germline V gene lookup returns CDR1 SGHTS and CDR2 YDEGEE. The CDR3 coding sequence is TGTGCCAGCAGGCTGGTTGGGGGGGCGGCCTATGGCTACACCTTC. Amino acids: CASRLVGGAAYGYTF.

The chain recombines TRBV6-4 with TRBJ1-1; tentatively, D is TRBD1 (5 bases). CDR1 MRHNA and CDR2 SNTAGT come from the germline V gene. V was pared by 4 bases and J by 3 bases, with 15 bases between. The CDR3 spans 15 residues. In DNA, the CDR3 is TGTGCCAGCAGTGGCAATATCCCAGGGTACACTGAAGCTTTCTTT. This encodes CASSGNIPGYTEAFF.

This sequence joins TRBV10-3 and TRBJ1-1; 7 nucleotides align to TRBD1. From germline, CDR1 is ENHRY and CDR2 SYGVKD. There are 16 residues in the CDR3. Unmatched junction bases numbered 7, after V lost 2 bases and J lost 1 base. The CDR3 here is CAISEADRAPNTEAFF. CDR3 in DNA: TGTGCCATCAGTGAGGCCGACAGGGCCCCGAACACTGAAGCTTTCTTT.

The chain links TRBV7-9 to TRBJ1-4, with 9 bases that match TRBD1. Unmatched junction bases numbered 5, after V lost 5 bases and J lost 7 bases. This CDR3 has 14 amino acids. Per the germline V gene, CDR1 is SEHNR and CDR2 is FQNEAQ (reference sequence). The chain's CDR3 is CASSETGGGEKLFF. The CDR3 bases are TGTGCCAGCAGCGAGACAGGGGGAGGTGAAAAACTGTTTTTT. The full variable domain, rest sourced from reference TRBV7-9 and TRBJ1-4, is DTGVSQNPRHKITKRGQNVTFRCDPISEHNRLYWYRQTLGQGPEFLTYFQNEAQLEKSRLLSDRFSAERPKGSFSTLEIQRTEQGDSAMYLCASSETGGGEKLFFGSGTQLSVL.

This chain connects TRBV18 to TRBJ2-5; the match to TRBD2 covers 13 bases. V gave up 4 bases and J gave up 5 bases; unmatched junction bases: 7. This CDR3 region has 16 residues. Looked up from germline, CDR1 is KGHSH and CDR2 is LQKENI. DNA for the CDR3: TGTGCCAGCTCACTACGGACTAGCGGGAGCTCGGAGACCCAGTACTTC. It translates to CASSLRTSGSSETQYF.

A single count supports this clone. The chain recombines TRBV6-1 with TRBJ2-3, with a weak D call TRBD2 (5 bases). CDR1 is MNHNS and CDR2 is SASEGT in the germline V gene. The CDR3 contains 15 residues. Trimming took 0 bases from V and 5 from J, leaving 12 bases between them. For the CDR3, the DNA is TGTGCCAGCAGTGAAGCCCGAGGGATGGGAGATACGCAGTATTTT. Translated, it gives CASSEARGMGDTQYF.

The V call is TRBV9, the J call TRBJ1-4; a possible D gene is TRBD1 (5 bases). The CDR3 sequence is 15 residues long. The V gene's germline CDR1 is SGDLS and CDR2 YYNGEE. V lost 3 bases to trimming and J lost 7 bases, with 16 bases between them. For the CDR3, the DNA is TGTGCCAGCAGCGGTGGGGGAGGGGCTGGTGAAAAACTGTTTTTT. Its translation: CASSGGGGAGEKLFF.

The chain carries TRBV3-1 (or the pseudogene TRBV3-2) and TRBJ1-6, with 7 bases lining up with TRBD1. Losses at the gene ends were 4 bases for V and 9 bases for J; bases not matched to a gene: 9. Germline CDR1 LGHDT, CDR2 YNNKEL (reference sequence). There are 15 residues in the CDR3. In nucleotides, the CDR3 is TGTGCCAGCAGCCCCTGGGACAGCGGGAGTTCACCCCTCCACTTT. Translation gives CASSPWDSGSSPLHF.

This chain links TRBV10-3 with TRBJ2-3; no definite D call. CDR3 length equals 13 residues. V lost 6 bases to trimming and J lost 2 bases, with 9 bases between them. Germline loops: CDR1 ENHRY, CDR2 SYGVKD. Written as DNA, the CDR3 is TGTGCCATCAGGCCCGACTCCACAGATACGCAGTATTTT. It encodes CAIRPDSTDTQYF.

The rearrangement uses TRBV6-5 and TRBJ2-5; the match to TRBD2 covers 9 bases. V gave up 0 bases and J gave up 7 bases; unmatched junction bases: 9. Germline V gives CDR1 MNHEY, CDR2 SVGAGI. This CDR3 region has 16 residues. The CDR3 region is CASSYSISGGSVTQYF. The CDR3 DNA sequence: TGTGCCAGCAGTTACTCGATTAGCGGGGGCTCGGTGACCCAGTACTTC.

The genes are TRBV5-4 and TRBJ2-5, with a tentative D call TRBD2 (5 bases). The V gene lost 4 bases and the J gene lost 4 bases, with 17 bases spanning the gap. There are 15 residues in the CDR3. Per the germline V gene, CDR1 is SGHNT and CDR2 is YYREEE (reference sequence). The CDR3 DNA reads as TGTGCCAGCAGCAGAGTCAACGGCGGGTTAGAGACCCAGTACTTC. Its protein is CASSRVNGGLETQYF.

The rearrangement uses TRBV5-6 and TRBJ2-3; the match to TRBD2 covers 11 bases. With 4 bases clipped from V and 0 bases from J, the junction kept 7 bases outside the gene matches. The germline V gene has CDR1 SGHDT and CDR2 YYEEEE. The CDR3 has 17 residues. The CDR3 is CASSPFTSGSSTDTQYF. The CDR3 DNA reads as TGTGCCAGCAGCCCCTTTACTAGCGGGAGTAGCACAGATACGCAGTATTTT.

CDR3 in amino acids: CSASFGGAVVNTQYF. In DNA form, the CDR3 reads TGCAGTGCTAGTTTTGGGGGGGCAGTGGTGAATACGCAGTATTTT. This chain joins TRBV20-1 and TRBJ2-3; a weak D match, TRBD2 (7 bases). V was shortened by 3 bases and J by 7 bases, with 20 bases between the two germline ends. The CDR3 is 15 amino acids. The germline V gene has CDR1 DFQATT and CDR2 SNEGSKA (reference sequence).